The text below deals with one T cell receptor (beta chain). Its target is not known. The repertoire was sequenced with immunoSEQ multiplex PCR; TCRdb's copy has only in-frame clones and lacks some. The sample gives 6,000 or so clones, less than 85% of which show up once; about an eighth is in the top ten. This entry comes from a study of T cells and Merkel cell carcinoma outcomes. Broader study findings: Reportedly, T-cell repertoire with density predicts Merkel cell carcinoma outcomes.

The clonotype comes from a human donor with Merkel cell carcinoma. Some clones in this sample may be carry-over from other donors' samples. The material sequenced was tumor tissue from Merkel cell carcinoma.

CDR3 region: CASRASSGPQETQYF. DNA for the CDR3: TGTGCCAGCAGAGCGAGTAGCGGGCCCCAAGAGACCCAGTACTTC. The chain has TRBV6-1 and TRBJ2-5, with 7 bases fitting TRBD2. The CDR3 has 15 residues. V shed 6 bases, J shed 1 base, and the junction held 8 bases outside the gene matches. The germline V gene has CDR1 MNHNS and CDR2 SASEGT.